This passage covers 32 T cell receptor beta chains from one sample sequenced in a study of cytomegalovirus exposure and HLA in healthy donors. 60 Vbeta and 13 Jbeta primers were used in PCR. This table comes from immunoSEQ multiplex PCR, and its TCRdb copy is limited to in-frame clones, with some not included. The data contain 100,000 to 150,000 clones, more than 15% of them seen just once; the ten biggest clones take up about 3%. Sequencing input: PBMCs. The receptor set was obtained from a female donor in good health and CMV-seropositive.

J is TRBJ2-2 and V is TRBV6-1, with 8 bases lining up with TRBD1. After removal of 8 bases from V and 0 bases from J, the junction contained 5 bases not matched to a gene. The CDR3 loop spans 15 amino acids. CDR1 MNHNS and CDR2 SASEGT come from the germline V gene. The CDR3, as DNA: TGTGCCAGCTATACAGGGGGTGCGAACACCGGGGAGCTGTTTTTT. Translation gives CASYTGGANTGELFF.

The chain uses TRBV5-1 and TRBJ2-7; 8 bases fit TRBD1. The CDR3 runs 16 residues. V lost 4 bases and J lost 3; bases outside the gene matches: 12. Germline V CDR1 and CDR2: SGHRS, YFSETQ. The CDR3 loop is CASSTLGQGAHYEQYF. CDR3 bases: TGCGCCAGCAGCACGCTCGGACAGGGAGCCCACTACGAGCAGTACTTC. The variable domain in full, with the rest retrieved from reference TRBV5-1 and TRBJ2-7, is KAGVTQTPRYLIKTRGQQVTLSCSPISGHRSVSWYQQTPGQGLQFLFEYFSETQRNKGNFPGRFSGRQFSNSRSEMNVSTLELGDSALYLCASSTLGQGAHYEQYFGPGTRLTVT.

The chain employs TRBV28 and TRBJ1-6; D is possibly TRBD1 (5 bases). CDR1 is MDHEN, CDR2 SYDVKM, per germline. This CDR3 is 16 amino acids long. Trimming removed 7 bases at V and 0 bases at J, with 13 bases between. CDR3 sequence: CASIYQGYSYNSPLHF. CDR3 nucleotides: TGTGCCAGCATCTATCAGGGTTACTCCTATAATTCACCCCTCCACTTT. Drawing the rest from reference TRBV28 and TRBJ1-6, the complete variable domain is DVKVTQSSRYLVKRTGEKVFLECVQDMDHENMFWYRQDPGLGLRLIYFSYDVKMKEKGDIPEGYSVSREKKERFSLILESASTNQTSMYLCASIYQGYSYNSPLHFGNGTRLTVT.

The chain employs TRBV25-1 and TRBJ1-2; no definite D call. This CDR3 comprises 13 residues. V was shortened by 3 bases and J by 8 bases, with 13 bases between the two germline ends. Germline V gene sequence: CDR1 MGHDK, CDR2 SYGVNS. In DNA, the CDR3 is TGTGCCAGCAGTGACGGGGAGGTCGGGGGCTACACCTTC. This gives the protein CASSDGEVGGYTF.

The chain uses TRBV4-3 and TRBJ2-3; perhaps TRBD1 as D (7 bases). V was pared by 0 bases and J by 0 bases, with 13 bases between. The CDR3 contains 17 residues. The germline gives CDR1 LGHNA, CDR2 YSLEER. The CDR3 reads CASSQDGRGRSTDTQYF. The CDR3 DNA is TGCGCCAGCAGCCAAGATGGCAGGGGGAGGAGCACAGATACGCAGTATTTT.

The CDR3 DNA reads TGTGCCAGCACCGACAGCAATCAAGAGACCCAGTACTTC. Translation: CASTDSNQETQYF. The chain uses TRBV5-4 and TRBJ2-5; TRBD1 is a possible D gene (5 bases). Deletions cut 6 bases from V and 2 bases from J, with 11 bases between. Germline V gene data show CDR1 as SGHNT and CDR2 as YYREEE (reference sequence). The CDR3 is 13 amino acids. Drawing the rest from reference TRBV5-4 and TRBJ2-5, the complete variable domain is ETGVTQSPTHLIKTRGQQVTLRCSSQSGHNTVSWYQQALGQGPQFIFQYYREEENGRGNFPPRFSGLQFPNYSSELNVNALELDDSALYLCASTDSNQETQYFGPGTRLLVL.

The chain carries TRBV28 and TRBJ2-7, with 16 bases that match TRBD2. Germline V gene data show CDR1 as MDHEN and CDR2 as SYDVKM. This CDR3 spans 18 amino acids. The trim removed 5 bases at V and 5 bases at J, leaving 12 bases unmatched. The CDR3 spells CASSPLGLAGGDFDEQYF. The CDR3 DNA reads as TGTGCCAGCAGTCCTCTGGGACTAGCGGGAGGGGATTTCGACGAGCAGTACTTC.

V usage is TRBV28 and J usage is TRBJ1-1, with 9 positions matching TRBD1. In germline, CDR1 is MDHEN, CDR2 SYDVKM. The V segment lost 4 bases and the J segment 10 bases; nucleotides outside the gene matches: 7. The CDR3 spans 13 residues. The CDR3 DNA is TGTGCCAGCAGTTACGGACAGGGGTTCGTAGCTTTCTTT. It translates to CASSYGQGFVAFF.

This clone was seen a handful of times. The rearrangement links TRBV5-4 to TRBJ1-1; 8 bases map to TRBD1. J was trimmed by 2 bases and V by 0 bases; bases with no gene match: 3. The CDR3 consists of 15 residues. Germline CDR1 reads SGHNT; CDR2 reads YYREEE (reference sequence). The DNA of the CDR3 is TGTGCCAGCAGCTTGGCAGGGACAGGAAACACTGAAGCTTTCTTT. It encodes CASSLAGTGNTEAFF.

The chain joins TRBV19 to TRBJ2-4; 7 nucleotides match TRBD1. The V and J ends lost 6 bases and 6 bases, in that order; junction bases with no gene match: 2. This CDR3 comprises 12 residues. In germline, CDR1 is LNHDA, CDR2 SQIVND (reference sequence). In nucleotides, the CDR3 is TGTGCCAGTAGCCACAGGGGAAACATTCAGTACTTC. Its protein is CASSHRGNIQYF.

This chain joins TRBV5-1 and TRBJ1-2, with 7 bases lining up with TRBD1. Germline CDR1 SGHRS, CDR2 YFSETQ. The ends lost 0 bases at V and 8 bases at J; junction bases unmatched: 10. CDR3 length equals 15 residues. CDR3 DNA: TGCGCCAGCAGCTTGGGATTCATTGGGACAGTCGGCTACACCTTC. Translation gives CASSLGFIGTVGYTF. Drawing the rest from reference TRBV5-1 and TRBJ1-2, the complete variable domain is KAGVTQTPRYLIKTRGQQVTLSCSPISGHRSVSWYQQTPGQGLQFLFEYFSETQRNKGNFPGRFSGRQFSNSRSEMNVSTLELGDSALYLCASSLGFIGTVGYTFGSGTRLTVV.

As to this clone: Germline and junction disagree at one end, which may indicate a read error. V is TRBV2 and J is TRBJ2-7; weak D call: TRBD1 (6 bases). This CDR3 has 12 residues. The germline gives CDR1 SNHLY, CDR2 FYNNEI. This CDR3 is CASSEGGAYRDF. The CDR3 region has the DNA TGTGCCAGCAGTGAAGGCGGCGCATACAGGGACTTC.

This clone was recorded a few times. The V and J genes are TRBV4-1 and TRBJ1-6, with unresolved D. V was pared by 4 bases and J by 7 bases, with 8 bases between. Germline V lookup: CDR1 MGHRA, CDR2 YSYEKL. This CDR3 has 13 residues. In DNA form, the CDR3 reads TGCGCCAGCAGCCTGAGGGCAAATTCACCCCTCCACTTT. Amino acids: CASSLRANSPLHF.

This chain connects TRBV2 to TRBJ1-5; 9 bases agree with TRBD1. The V gene end was trimmed by 6 bases and the J gene end by 2 bases; junction bases not matched to a gene: 5. From germline, CDR1 is SNHLY and CDR2 FYNNEI. The CDR3 sequence is 15 residues long. Here the CDR3 DNA reads TGTGCCAGCAGCGGGGACAGGGCTGGCAATCAGCCCCAGCATTTT. Translating it yields CASSGDRAGNQPQHF.

There are a few counts of this clone. The CDR3: CASSQGRRGNYGYTF. The DNA of the CDR3 is TGCGCCAGCAGCCAAGGACGGAGAGGAAACTATGGCTACACCTTC. The V gene is TRBV4-3, the J gene TRBJ1-2; D remains unclear. CDR1 is LGHNA and CDR2 is YSLEER in the germline V gene. V shed 1 base and J shed 2 bases, with 11 bases lying between them. CDR3 length: 15 amino acids.

The J gene is TRBJ1-5, the V gene TRBV7-9; TRBD1 is a possible D gene (5 bases). V was pared by 3 bases and J by 9 bases, with 9 bases between. CDR3 size: 12 residues. The germline CDR1 and CDR2 sequences are SEHNR and FQNEAQ (reference sequence). As DNA, the CDR3 is TGTGCCAGCAGCTTGGACATGGGGCCCCAGCATTTT. It codes for CASSLDMGPQHF.

The chain combines TRBV4-1 with TRBJ2-7, with a weak D call TRBD2 (6 bases). The V end lost 3 bases, the J end lost 0 bases, and 12 bases lay between the germline ends. CDR3 length: 15 amino acids. Germline-derived CDR1 and CDR2 are MGHRA and YSYEKL. The CDR3 region is CASSQGLLSSYEQYF. In DNA, the CDR3 is TGCGCCAGCAGCCAGGGACTTCTCAGCTCCTACGAGCAGTACTTC.

This sequence joins TRBV7-8 and TRBJ1-2, with D perhaps matching TRBD1 (5 bases). The V and J ends lost 5 bases and 4 bases respectively, with 14 bases between them. Germline V CDR1 and CDR2: SGHVS, FQNEAQ. The CDR3 has 14 amino acids. The CDR3 sequence is CASSTAGGIYGYTF. The CDR3 region has the DNA TGTGCCAGCAGCACTGCCGGGGGGATCTATGGCTACACCTTC.

This clone appeared a few times. V usage is TRBV28 and J usage is TRBJ1-3; the D gene is possibly TRBD1 (6 bases). The V gene's germline CDR1 is MDHEN and CDR2 SYDVKM. Trimming pared 1 base from V and 2 bases from J, leaving 12 bases between. The CDR3 covers 16 residues. The CDR3 bases are TGTGCCAGCAGTTTATTGTCGGGGGGCACTGGAAACACCATATATTTT. It yields the protein CASSLLSGGTGNTIYF.

This clone was picked up a small number of times. The junction departs from the called germline gene at one end, perhaps through a read error. V gene TRBV7-9 combines with J gene TRBJ1-1, with D possibly being TRBD1 (5 bases). This CDR3 comprises 17 residues. Germline V CDR1 and CDR2: SEHNR, FQNEAQ (reference sequence). The CDR3 region is CANSLARRDGLNTEAFF. The CDR3 coding sequence is TGTGCCAACAGCTTAGCGCGGAGGGACGGCTTGAACACTGAAGCTTTCTTT.

CDR3 bases: TGTGCCAGCCGCTCCCCAGGGACTCGGGACACCATATATTTT. The encoded protein is CASRSPGTRDTIYF. The chain joins TRBV19 to TRBJ1-3, with D perhaps TRBD1 (5 bases). The CDR3 totals 14 residues. CDR1 LNHDA and CDR2 SQIVND come from the germline V gene (reference sequence). Trimming pared 9 bases from V and 8 bases from J, leaving 20 bases between.

This sequence joins TRBV5-1 and TRBJ1-2, with D unresolved. Germline CDR1 and CDR2: SGHRS and YFSETQ. CDR3 length equals 14 residues. Trimming pared 3 bases from V and 7 bases from J, leaving 16 bases between. CDR3 sequence (DNA): TGCGCCAGCAGCTCTTCGGGAGAGTTGGGTGGCTACACCTTC. This codes for CASSSSGELGGYTF.

J is TRBJ1-2 and V is TRBV2, with 9 bases matching TRBD1. Losses at the gene ends were 8 bases for V and 0 bases for J; bases not matched to a gene: 4. This CDR3 is built from 14 residues. Germline CDR1 and CDR2: SNHLY and FYNNEI. CDR3 residues: CASPGQGTNYGYTF. The CDR3 coding sequence is TGTGCCAGCCCAGGACAGGGGACTAACTATGGCTACACCTTC.

The chain employs TRBV6-5 and TRBJ2-1; no reliable D call. Germline loops: CDR1 MNHEY, CDR2 SVGAGI. V was shortened by 9 bases and J by 2 bases, with 8 bases between the two germline ends. The CDR3 consists of 12 residues. The CDR3 DNA follows: TGTGCCAGTCAGGCAACCTACAATGAGCAGTTCTTC. This gives the protein CASQATYNEQFF.

The rearrangement uses TRBV4-2 and TRBJ1-4; D is perhaps TRBD1 (5 bases). The CDR3 runs to 15 residues. Trimming cost V 1 base and J 1 base, with 7 bases left between them. Germline V gene data show CDR1 as LGHNA and CDR2 as YNFKEQ. The CDR3, as DNA: TGTGCCAGCAGCCAAGTACAGGAAACTAATGAAAAACTGTTTTTT. This codes for CASSQVQETNEKLFF.

The V gene is TRBV27, the J gene TRBJ2-1; 13 bases line up with TRBD2. V dropped 4 bases and J dropped 6; count of bases not matched to a gene: 3. The CDR3 sequence is 15 residues long. Germline V gives CDR1 MNHEY, CDR2 SMNVEV (reference sequence). The CDR3 here is CASSSLAGGRNEQFF. The DNA of the CDR3 is TGTGCCAGCAGTTCACTAGCGGGGGGGCGCAATGAGCAGTTCTTC.

The chain joins TRBV5-4 to TRBJ2-1; 7 bases align to TRBD2. CDR3 length equals 15 residues. CDR1 SGHNT and CDR2 YYREEE come from the germline V gene (reference sequence). V lost 4 bases and J lost 0; bases outside the gene matches: 4. CDR3: CASSQKRDSYNEQFF. DNA for the CDR3: TGTGCCAGCAGCCAAAAGCGGGACTCCTACAATGAGCAGTTCTTC.

The chain is built from TRBV27 and TRBJ2-7; 10 bases align to TRBD2. There are 14 residues in the CDR3. CDR1 is MNHEY, CDR2 SMNVEV, per germline (reference sequence). Trimming removed 6 bases from V and 6 bases from J; junction bases left unmatched: 8. CDR3 DNA: TGTGCCAGCAGGCCGCAGTGGACTAGCGGCGAGCAGTACTTC. Residues: CASRPQWTSGEQYF.

V usage is TRBV7-9 and J usage is TRBJ2-4, with 10 nucleotides matching TRBD1. Germline V gives CDR1 SEHNR, CDR2 FQNEAQ (reference sequence). The trim removed 5 bases at V and 1 base at J, leaving 11 bases unmatched. The CDR3 consists of 18 residues. CDR3 in amino acids: CASSGRQGASSAKNIQYF. CDR3 in DNA: TGTGCCAGCAGCGGACGACAGGGGGCGAGTTCGGCCAAAAACATTCAGTACTTC.

V and J are TRBV29-1 and TRBJ1-5; maybe TRBD1 (6 bases). V gave up 8 bases and J gave up 3 bases, with 14 bases separating them. Germline V gene sequence: CDR1 SQVTM, CDR2 ANQGSEA. The CDR3 contains 13 residues. This chain's CDR3 is CSPRGRPNQPQHF. CDR3 DNA sequence: TGCAGCCCCAGGGGCAGACCCAATCAGCCCCAGCATTTT.

The chain is built from TRBV18 and TRBJ2-5, with 8 bases matching TRBD2. Germline-derived CDR1 and CDR2 are KGHSH and LQKENI. V was pared by 0 bases and J by 1 base, with 7 bases of the junction left unmatched. The CDR3 is 17 residues long. DNA of the CDR3: TGTGCCAGCTCACCACCCCCGCTAGCGGGTGTCCAAGAGACCCAGTACTTC. Translating gives CASSPPPLAGVQETQYF.

The CDR3 region has the DNA TGTGCCAGCGCCGTTAGGGGCGGATTCAGCACCGGGGAGCTGTTTTTT. Its protein is CASAVRGGFSTGELFF. V and J are TRBV5-4 and TRBJ2-2; D may be TRBD1 (5 bases). The germline V gene encodes CDR1 SGHNT and CDR2 YYREEE (reference sequence). This CDR3 is 16 amino acids long. The V and J ends lost 7 bases and 4 bases respectively, with 20 bases between them.